A selection of T cell receptor beta chains follows, all from one sample in a study of blood T cell repertoires in COVID-19. Repertoires were generated with immunoSEQ multiplex PCR, while TCRdb's copy carries only in-frame clones and drops some. The profile shows roughly 190,000 clones, more than 80% of them singletons. The source material was peripheral blood. The receptor source for this set is a woman in her sixties or seventies with acute or convalescent COVID-19. CDR3s include the opening cysteine and the closing phenylalanine or tryptophan. The D gene is left open where the match is weak. Clone size appears in some rows only: once, few, many, or a class for an expanded clone.

- few TRBJ1-1 TRBV9 CASSVGPGGGNTEAFF TGTGCCAGCAGCGTAGGCCCGGGGGGTGGGAACACTGAAGCTTTCTTT
- - TRBJ2-3 TRBV11-3 CASSHRGLADTQYF TGTGCCAGCAGTCATAGAGGGCTAGCAGATACGCAGTATTTT
- - TRBJ1-1 TRBV11-3 CASRGRATEAFF TGTGCCAGCAGAGGGAGGGCTACTGAAGCTTTCTTT
TRBD1 - TRBJ1-6 TRBV6-6 CASTGGQGNSPLHF TGTGCCAGCACCGGTGGACAGGGGAATTCACCCCTCCACTTT
- - TRBJ1-3 TRBV14 CASSQLSFTNTIYF TGTGCCAGCAGCCAACTGAGTTTTACGAACACCATATATTTT
TRBD1 - TRBJ1-2 TRBV4-1 CASSRPGRQGERYTF TGCGCCAGCAGCCGCCCGGGGAGGCAGGGGGAACGCTACACCTTC
- - TRBJ2-1 TRBV27 CASSLMGPGLKPHNEQFF TGTGCCAGCAGTTTAATGGGCCCGGGACTGAAACCCCACAATGAGCAGTTCTTC
- - TRBJ1-2 TRBV3-1/TRBV3-2 CAAGGEKTWGYTF TGTGCCGCTGGCGGGGAAAAAACATGGGGCTACACCTTC
- - TRBJ1-2 TRBV25-1 CASSESRYGYTF TGTGCCAGCAGTGAATCGCGCTATGGCTACACCTTC
- - TRBJ1-3 TRBV9 CASSPAAGNTIYF TGTGCCAGCAGCCCTGCGGCCGGAAACACCATATATTTT
- few TRBJ1-6 TRBV13 CASSFSSYNSPLHF TGTGCCAGCAGCTTCAGCTCCTATAATTCACCCCTCCACTTT
- once TRBJ1-6 TRBV7-2 CASSFDPGNSPLHF TGTGCCAGCAGCTTTGACCCGGGGAATTCACCCCTCCACTTT
- - TRBJ2-4 TRBV24-1 CATSDPGIAKNIQYF TGTGCCACCAGTGACCCCGGGATAGCCAAAAACATTCAGTACTTC
TRBD1 - TRBJ2-2 TRBV6-6 CASSYRRGRTGELFF TGTGCCAGCAGTTACAGAAGGGGGCGTACCGGGGAGCTGTTTTTT
TRBD2 - TRBJ2-7 TRBV7-2 CASSLETSGSHEQYF TGTGCCAGCAGCTTAGAAACTAGCGGGAGCCACGAGCAGTACTTC
- - TRBJ1-2 TRBV12-3/TRBV12-4 CASSLDRRMPKTF TGTGCCAGCAGTTTAGATCGGCGGATGCCAAAGACCTTC
TRBD2 - TRBJ2-1 TRBV11-2 CASSLDGAGGGDEQFF TGTGCCAGCAGCTTAGACGGAGCGGGAGGGGGGGATGAGCAGTTCTTC
TRBD1 - TRBJ1-2 TRBV11-1 CASSLGRTGVDYGYTF TGTGCCAGCAGCTTAGGACGGACAGGGGTGGACTATGGCTACACCTTC
TRBD2 - TRBJ2-7 TRBV3-1/TRBV3-2 CASSQGQLAGARQYF TGTGCCAGCAGCCAAGGGCAGCTAGCGGGAGCCAGGCAGTACTTC
- - TRBJ2-2 TRBV9 CASSVGVGELFF TGTGCCAGCAGCGTAGGAGTTGGGGAGCTGTTTTTT
TRBD1 - TRBJ1-4 TRBV27 CASSRQGAYEKLFF TGTGCCAGCAGTCGACAGGGGGCCTACGAAAAACTGTTTTTT
TRBD1 - TRBJ1-1 TRBV11-1 CASSSKVTGGDEAFF TGTGCCAGCAGCTCAAAGGTCACAGGGGGCGATGAAGCTTTCTTT
TRBD1 - TRBJ2-7 TRBV4-1 CASSIYTGVNEQYF TGCGCCAGCAGCATCTACACAGGGGTTAACGAGCAGTACTTC
TRBD1 - TRBJ1-2 TRBV5-1 CASSSTGGRDYGYTF TGCGCCAGCAGCTCTACAGGGGGCCGGGACTATGGCTACACCTTC
- few TRBJ1-2 TRBV5-1 CASSLGQFNYGYTF TGCGCCAGCAGCTTGGGACAGTTTAACTATGGCTACACCTTC
- - TRBJ2-6 TRBV19 CASSTKGAGANVLTF TGTGCCAGTAGTACCAAGGGAGCTGGGGCCAACGTCCTGACTTTC
- - TRBJ1-1 TRBV14 CASSQVVNTEAFF TGTGCCAGCAGCCAAGTCGTGAACACTGAAGCTTTCTTT
TRBD2 - TRBJ2-7 TRBV14 CASSQGGDYYPYEQYF TGTGCCAGCAGCCAAGGGGGGGACTATTACCCCTACGAGCAGTACTTC
- - TRBJ1-2 TRBV12-3/TRBV12-4 CASSLTGSYGYTF TGTGCCAGCAGTTTGACAGGCTCCTATGGCTACACCTTC
- - TRBJ1-4 TRBV7-8 CASSPSGGATNEKLFF TGTGCCAGCAGCCCATCTGGCGGCGCTACTAATGAAAAACTGTTTTTT
- - TRBJ2-3 TRBV20-1 CSASITPTDTQYF TGCAGTGCTAGTATCACTCCCACAGATACGCAGTATTTT
TRBD1 - TRBJ1-5 TRBV15 CATELAGDRGNQPDQPQHF TGTGCCACCGAATTAGCCGGCGACAGGGGGAATCAGCCCGATCAGCCCCAGCATTTT
TRBD2 - TRBJ2-1 TRBV19 CASSITSGRVWNEQFF TGTGCCAGTAGTATCACTAGCGGGAGGGTTTGGAATGAGCAGTTCTTC
TRBD2 - TRBJ2-3 TRBV19 CASNSGGWGPDTQYF TGTGCCAGTAACTCGGGAGGGTGGGGCCCAGATACGCAGTATTTT